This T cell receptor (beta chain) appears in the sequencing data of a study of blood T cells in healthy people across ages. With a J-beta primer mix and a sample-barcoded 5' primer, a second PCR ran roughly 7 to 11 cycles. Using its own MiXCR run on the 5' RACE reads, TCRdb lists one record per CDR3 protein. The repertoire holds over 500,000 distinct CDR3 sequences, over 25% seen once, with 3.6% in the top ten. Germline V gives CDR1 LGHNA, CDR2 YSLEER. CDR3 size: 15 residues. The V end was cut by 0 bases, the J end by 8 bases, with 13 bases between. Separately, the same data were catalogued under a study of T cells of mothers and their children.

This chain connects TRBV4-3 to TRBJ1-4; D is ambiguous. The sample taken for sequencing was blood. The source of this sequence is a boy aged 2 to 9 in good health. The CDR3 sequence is CASSQDHRGWEKLFF. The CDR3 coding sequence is TGCGCCAGCAGCCAAGATCATAGAGGGTGGGAAAAACTGTTTTTT.